The 10 T cell receptor beta chains reported below all come from one sample, sequenced in a study of blood T cell repertoires in COVID-19. TCRdb's table, derived via immunoSEQ multiplex PCR, lists solely in-frame clones and lacks some. The sample consists of around 93,000 clones, 82% of them appearing once. The specimen was peripheral blood. Receptors originate from an older man with acute or convalescent COVID-19.

CDR3 region: CASSRLPYEQFF. In DNA, the CDR3 is TGTGCCAGTAGCCGACTTCCTTATGAGCAGTTCTTC. The rearrangement joins TRBV19 to TRBJ2-1, with D unresolved. V was shortened by 6 bases and J by 8 bases, with 11 bases between the two germline ends. The germline gives CDR1 LNHDA, CDR2 SQIVND (reference sequence). This CDR3 has 12 residues.

The rearrangement joins TRBV6-2 or TRBV6-3 to TRBJ1-5; a weak D match, TRBD1 (6 bases). In germline, CDR1 is MNHEY, CDR2 SVGEGT. The CDR3 covers 14 residues. The V end lost 3 bases, the J end lost 4 bases, and 10 bases lay between the germline ends. The CDR3 here is CASSYYRANQPQHF. The CDR3 nucleotides read TGTGCCAGCAGTTATTACAGGGCAAATCAGCCCCAGCATTTT.

The chain uses TRBV28 and TRBJ2-4; TRBD1 might be the D (6 bases). CDR1 is MDHEN, CDR2 SYDVKM, per germline. CDR3 length: 14 amino acids. Trimming took 2 bases from V and 2 from J, leaving 7 bases between them. DNA for the CDR3: TGTGCCAGCAGTTTAAGGGGGACCAAAAACATTCAGTACTTC. This codes for CASSLRGTKNIQYF.

V usage is TRBV19 and J usage is TRBJ2-1; D possibly corresponds to TRBD1 (5 bases). V was clipped by 5 bases and J by 5 bases, with 19 bases between them. Germline loops: CDR1 LNHDA, CDR2 SQIVND (reference sequence). The length of the CDR3 is 16 residues. CDR3 in amino acids: CASSRLPGFYDNEQFF. In DNA form, the CDR3 reads TGTGCCAGTAGTCGCCTACCAGGGTTCTATGACAATGAGCAGTTCTTC.

This clone has a single count. The gene calls are TRBV2 and TRBJ2-5, with D unclear. The CDR3 has 14 residues. CDR1 and CDR2 (germline): SNHLY, FYNNEI. The V end was cut by 5 bases, the J end by 1 base, with 11 bases between. The CDR3 bases are TGTGCCAGCAGTCCTAGAGTGGGCCAAGAGACCCAGTACTTC. Amino acids: CASSPRVGQETQYF.

The chain employs TRBV7-2 and TRBJ2-2; 11 nucleotides match TRBD2. Germline loops: CDR1 SGHTA, CDR2 FQGNSA. V was clipped by 5 bases and J by 8 bases; unmatched bases: 10. CDR3 length: 16 residues. CDR3 nucleotides: TGTGCCAGCAGCACTCCGGGACTAGCGGAGAGAGGGGAGCTGTTTTTT. Encoded protein: CASSTPGLAERGELFF.

The chain carries TRBV21-1 and TRBJ1-1; the tabulated D call, TRBD1, remains unverified against the DNA. TRBV21-1 is a documented pseudogene. This CDR3 region has 13 residues. The CDR3 sequence is CASSNTGNTEAFF. The CDR3 bases are TGTGCCAGCAGCAACACAGGGAACACTGAAGCTTTCTTT.

The rearrangement joins TRBV5-1 to TRBJ1-6, with TRBD1 matching over 7 bases. This CDR3 spans 15 amino acids. V lost 5 bases to trimming and J lost 6 bases; unmatched junction nucleotides: 8. Germline V gene sequence: CDR1 SGHRS, CDR2 YFSETQ. In DNA form, the CDR3 reads TGCGCCAGCAGTTACGGGGCAGGGGGTAATTCACCCCTCCACTTT. It specifies CASSYGAGGNSPLHF.

The rearrangement uses TRBV7-2 and TRBJ1-6, with TRBD1 matching over 8 bases. The germline V gene has CDR1 SGHTA and CDR2 FQGNSA. V was clipped by 1 base and J by 6 bases; unmatched bases: 8. The CDR3 spans 17 residues. The CDR3 reads CASSLVGQGASNSPLHF. CDR3 sequence (DNA): TGTGCCAGCAGCTTAGTGGGGCAGGGGGCTTCTAATTCACCCCTCCACTTT.

For the CDR3, the DNA is TGTGCCAGCACCACCAAGACAGGGGGTTTTTCGCCCCAGCATTTT. Residues: CASTTKTGGFSPQHF. The chain uses TRBV28 and TRBJ1-5; 9 bases map to TRBD1. Germline V gene lookup returns CDR1 MDHEN and CDR2 SYDVKM. V was clipped by 7 bases and J by 9 bases; unmatched bases: 13. CDR3 length equals 15 residues.